This T cell receptor (beta chain) was recorded in a study of cytomegalovirus exposure and HLA in healthy donors. Study outcomes and limitations: Sequences of the TCR beta chain were said to predict the HLA-A and HLA-B alleles of most subjects accurately.

With regard to this clone: Its antigen is unknown.

In the PCR, 60 Vbeta and 13 Jbeta primers were used. Produced via immunoSEQ multiplex PCR; TCRdb's table is partial and in-frame only. The top ten hold about 2.6% of the sample, which has approximately 170,000 clones, about 77% seen once. This TCR was sampled from a woman aged 40-49 years in good health and CMV-seropositive. The sample was PBMCs.

CDR3 bases: TGTGCCAGCACCTTGACAGGGTATAATTCACCCCTCCACTTT. This encodes CASTLTGYNSPLHF. The chain uses TRBV28 and TRBJ1-6, with TRBD1 identical over 7 bases. V shed 7 bases, J shed 4 bases, and the junction held 4 bases outside the gene matches. The CDR3 length is 14 residues. Germline V gene lookup returns CDR1 MDHEN and CDR2 SYDVKM.